A single sample is the source of the 14 T cell receptor beta chains below, sequenced in a study of identical twins listed by TCRdb under 2016. Libraries came from 5' RACE. The sequencing machine was an Illumina HiSeq 2000. The public reads were quality trimmed at Q25 with fastp and then assembled into clones with MiXCR by TCRdb, keeping productive beta chains. Every CDR3 protein is listed once, alongside the most common genes and DNA of its rows. For this sample the table gives 500,000 to 600,000 distinct CDR3 sequences, of which approximately 22% were detected only once. In total, the top ten clones hold around 1% of the sample. These same records also appear under a second study, on T cells expressing NK-cell markers.

Input material: CD4+ T cells sorted from blood. The receptor set was obtained from a woman aged 18 to 35 in good health.

The chain links TRBV18 to TRBJ2-3; possibly TRBD2 for D (5 bases). The length of the CDR3 is 15 residues. Germline values: CDR1 KGHSH, CDR2 LQKENI. The germline V and J ends were trimmed by 8 bases and 2 bases, with 17 bases remaining between them. The CDR3 DNA sequence: TGTGCCAGCCTCCTTCGGGGAGTCCACACAGATACGCAGTATTTT. Translated: CASLLRGVHTDTQYF. Together with reference TRBV18 and TRBJ2-3, the CDR3 gives the full variable domain: NAGVMQNPRHLVRRRGQEARLRCSPMKGHSHVYWYRQLPEEGLKFMVYLQKENIIDESGMPKERFSAEFPKEGPSILRIQQVVRGDSAAYFCASLLRGVHTDTQYFGPGTRLTVL.

The V call is TRBV11-3, the J call TRBJ2-1; D not certain. Deletions cut 0 bases from V and 7 bases from J, with 4 bases between. This CDR3 region has 12 residues. Germline V lookup: CDR1 SGHNT, CDR2 YENEEA. The CDR3 region has the DNA TGTGCCAGCAGCTTAGAGAGAAATGAGCAGTTCTTC. As protein: CASSLERNEQFF. Variable domain in full (rest from reference TRBV11-3 and TRBJ2-1): EAGVVQSPRYKIIEKKQPVAFWCNPISGHNTLYWYLQNLGQGPELLIRYENEEAVDDSQLPKDRFSAERLKGVDSTLKIQPAELGDSAVYLCASSLERNEQFFGPGTRLTVL.

The genes are TRBV12-3 or TRBV12-4 and TRBJ1-3; 9 bases fit TRBD1. The CDR3 runs 15 residues. Trimming took 2 bases from V and 3 from J; bases not matched to a gene: 2. DNA for the CDR3: TGTGCCAGCAGTTTAAGACAGGGGGGTGGAAACACCATATATTTT. As protein: CASSLRQGGGNTIYF.

The chain is built from TRBV5-1 and TRBJ2-1; D call uncertain. The CDR3 spans 13 residues. The V and J ends lost 3 bases and 5 bases respectively, with 9 bases between them. Per the germline V gene, CDR1 is SGHRS and CDR2 is YFSETQ. In DNA form, the CDR3 reads TGCGCCAGCAGCTACGACACGAACAATGAGCAGTTCTTC. Translation: CASSYDTNNEQFF.

At least ten counts were recorded for this clonotype. The rearrangement joins TRBV10-2 to TRBJ2-3, with 14 positions matching TRBD2. The CDR3 is made up of 16 amino acids. V shed 4 bases, J shed 5 bases, and the junction held 5 bases outside the gene matches. In germline, CDR1 is WSHSY, CDR2 SAAADI. This CDR3 reads CASSGGLAGDGDTQYF. For the CDR3, the DNA is TGCGCCAGCAGTGGGGGACTAGCGGGAGACGGAGATACGCAGTATTTT.

The chain joins TRBV20-1 to TRBJ1-1; TRBD1 might be the D (5 bases). The CDR3 totals 15 residues. V lost 2 bases, J lost 1 base, and 14 bases lay in between. CDR1 is DFQATT, CDR2 SNEGSKA, per germline (reference sequence). DNA for the CDR3: TGCAGTGCTAGACGGGGACCAGGCTCGAACACTGAAGCTTTCTTT. Translated: CSARRGPGSNTEAFF.

The CDR3 region is CASSYLAPGQGNTGELFF. In DNA, the CDR3 is TGTGCCAGCAGCTATTTGGCCCCGGGACAGGGGAACACCGGGGAGCTGTTTTTT. The chain is built from TRBV11-1 and TRBJ2-2; 9 bases match TRBD1. V trimming: 4 bases; J trimming: 1 base; junction bases outside the gene matches: 10. Germline assignment: CDR1 SGHAT and CDR2 FQDESV (reference sequence). The CDR3 consists of 18 residues.

The CDR3: CASSLARVPGGRNQPQHF. CDR3 coding DNA: TGTGCCAGCAGCTTAGCGCGAGTACCTGGGGGCCGCAATCAGCCCCAGCATTTT. The chain has TRBV7-8 and TRBJ1-5; D might be TRBD1 (6 bases). V shed 0 bases and J shed 2 bases, with 17 bases lying between them. Germline V CDR1 and CDR2: SGHVS, FQNEAQ. This CDR3 is built from 18 residues.

The chain has TRBV29-1 and TRBJ2-7; no clear D gene. The germline V gene has CDR1 SQVTM and CDR2 ANQGSEA. Trimming pared 4 bases from V and 0 bases from J, leaving 7 bases between. The CDR3 loop spans 12 amino acids. The CDR3 region is CSVVIISYEQYF. The CDR3, as DNA: TGCAGCGTTGTCATCATCTCCTACGAGCAGTACTTC.

This clonotype came up many times. The CDR3 protein is CASSLGQRNEQFF. In nucleotides, the CDR3 is TGCGCCAGCAGCCTAGGACAGAGGAATGAGCAGTTCTTC. The chain uses TRBV5-1 and TRBJ2-1, with D perhaps TRBD1 (6 bases). V was cut by 4 bases and J by 7 bases, with 12 bases left in between. The CDR3 loop spans 13 amino acids. CDR1 and CDR2 (germline): SGHRS, YFSETQ.

This clonotype was counted between two and nine times. The chain carries TRBV15 and TRBJ2-1, with 9 bases fitting TRBD1. CDR3 length: 19 residues. V lost 0 bases and J lost 6; bases outside the gene matches: 15. Germline-derived CDR1 and CDR2 are LNHNV and YYDKDF (reference sequence). The CDR3: CATSRDRTGGAQGLNEQFF. CDR3 nucleotide sequence: TGTGCCACCAGCAGAGATCGAACAGGGGGCGCTCAGGGCCTCAATGAGCAGTTCTTC.

The chain employs TRBV18 and TRBJ2-2, with D uncertain. The germline V gene encodes CDR1 KGHSH and CDR2 LQKENI. V lost 3 bases and J 5 bases, leaving 10 bases between the germline ends. This CDR3 contains 14 residues. The CDR3 DNA follows: TGTGCCAGCTCACCCGGCACTACAACCGGGGAGCTGTTTTTT. It yields the protein CASSPGTTTGELFF.

This clonotype was recorded many times. The CDR3 spells CAISEGGTDTQYF. The CDR3 DNA reads as TGTGCCATCAGCGAGGGGGGCACAGATACGCAGTATTTT. The rearrangement uses TRBV10-3 and TRBJ2-3, with a weak D call TRBD1 (6 bases). CDR1 and CDR2 (germline): ENHRY, SYGVKD. Trimming removed 6 bases from V and 1 base from J, with 8 bases in between. The CDR3 has 13 residues.

The J gene is TRBJ2-7, the V gene TRBV15; perhaps D is TRBD1 or TRBD2 (6 bases each). Deletions cut 0 bases from V and 9 bases from J, with 18 bases between. Germline V gene data show CDR1 as LNHNV and CDR2 as YYDKDF (reference sequence). The CDR3 runs to 15 residues. The CDR3 spells CATSRDRAQGLRQYF. Written as DNA, the CDR3 is TGTGCCACCAGCAGAGATCGGGCACAGGGACTGAGGCAGTACTTC.